The 11 T cell receptor beta chains given below trace back to one sample, sequenced in a study of vaccination effects on CD4 cells after COVID-19. Data came from immunoSEQ multiplex PCR; TCRdb stores just in-frame clones and leaves some out. The data hold approximately 12,000 clones, with about 65% observed a single time. Expansion with viral peptide pools was applied to antigen-specific CD4+ T cells by the ViraFEST assay prior to sequencing. Scientists isolated CD4+ T cells after a roughly nine-day culture period ended. It was two doses of either the BNT162b2 or mRNA-1273 vaccine that participants received. These receptors are not linked to any known antigen. The sample in question was CD4+ T cells from PBMCs cultured with SARS-CoV-2 spike peptides, obtained after COVID-19 vaccination. The receptor source for this set is a human donor who received a COVID-19 vaccine.

The rearrangement uses TRBV7-2 and TRBJ2-1, with 8 bases identical to TRBD2. Per the germline V gene, CDR1 is SGHTA and CDR2 is FQGNSA. The length of the CDR3 is 16 residues. The V gene end was trimmed by 6 bases and the J gene end by 7 bases; junction bases not matched to a gene: 14. CDR3 protein: CASRGLLGTRFNEQFF. The CDR3 coding sequence is TGTGCCAGCAGAGGACTTCTGGGGACTAGGTTTAATGAGCAGTTCTTC.

This chain links TRBV28 with TRBJ1-1; 7 bases agree with TRBD1. After removal of 7 bases from V and 5 bases from J, the junction contained 7 bases not matched to a gene. Germline CDR1 MDHEN, CDR2 SYDVKM. The CDR3 is 13 amino acids. CDR3 sequence (DNA): TGTGCCAGCAACCTAGACAGGGATACTGAAGCTTTCTTT. Translated: CASNLDRDTEAFF.

The rearrangement joins TRBV2 to TRBJ2-7; D possibly matches TRBD1 or TRBD2 (7 bases each). Between the trimmed V and J ends, which lost 0 bases and 12 bases, there was a span of 18 bases. The CDR3 length is 14 residues. Germline-derived CDR1 and CDR2 are SNHLY and FYNNEI. The CDR3 loop is CASSEAVGGTALYF. Here the CDR3 DNA reads TGTGCCAGCAGTGAAGCTGTGGGGGGGACAGCTCTGTACTTC.

The rearrangement joins TRBV19 to TRBJ2-7; 11 nucleotides agree with TRBD2. This CDR3 is 14 amino acids long. J was trimmed by 3 bases and V by 3 bases; bases with no gene match: 1. Germline loops: CDR1 LNHDA, CDR2 SQIVND (reference sequence). CDR3 loop: CASSIGLAGYEQYF. The CDR3 bases are TGTGCCAGTAGTATTGGACTAGCGGGCTACGAGCAGTACTTC.

This chain connects TRBV30 to TRBJ2-3; possibly TRBD1 or TRBD2 for D (5 bases each). V was cut by 2 bases and J by 2 bases, with 8 bases left in between. CDR3 length equals 13 residues. Germline V gene data show CDR1 as GTSNPN and CDR2 as SVGIG (reference sequence). DNA for the CDR3: TGTGCCTGGAGTCGGGGCACCACAGATACGCAGTATTTT. Translated, it gives CAWSRGTTDTQYF.

This sequence joins TRBV7-9 and TRBJ1-3; 9 positions agree with TRBD1. Germline V gene data show CDR1 as SEHNR and CDR2 as FQNEAQ (reference sequence). The CDR3 is made up of 16 amino acids. The V gene end was trimmed by 4 bases and the J gene end by 6 bases; junction bases not matched to a gene: 10. CDR3 region: CASSYPGQGIKNTIYF. As DNA, the CDR3 is TGTGCCAGCAGCTATCCGGGACAGGGAATAAAAAACACCATATATTTT.

This clone came up a few times. One end of the junction does not line up with germline, which may come from a read error. V gene TRBV7-9 combines with J gene TRBJ1-1; perhaps TRBD1 as D (5 bases). There are 11 residues in the CDR3. The germline V gene has CDR1 SEHNR and CDR2 FQNEAQ (reference sequence). DNA of the CDR3: TGTGCCAGCAGCGTAGCCGGGACAGCTTTCTTT. It yields the protein CASSVAGTAFF.

This clone was seen only a few times. The rearrangement links TRBV7-2 to TRBJ1-4; D not resolved. This CDR3 is built from 12 residues. Germline V gene lookup returns CDR1 SGHTA and CDR2 FQGNSA. V lost 5 bases to trimming and J lost 3 bases, with 4 bases between them. The CDR3: CASSRPNEKLFF. CDR3 bases: TGTGCCAGCAGCCGCCCTAATGAAAAACTGTTTTTT.

The J gene is TRBJ1-1, the V gene TRBV6-5; TRBD1 matches at 11 bases. The CDR3 is 15 residues long. Germline V gene sequence: CDR1 MNHEY, CDR2 SVGAGI. With 6 bases clipped from V and 4 bases from J, the junction kept 7 bases outside the gene matches. The CDR3 loop reads CASRIGQGASTEAFF. The CDR3 DNA reads as TGTGCCAGCAGAATCGGACAGGGGGCATCCACTGAAGCTTTCTTT.

The chain recombines TRBV5-6 with TRBJ2-1; D is unclear. The CDR3 sequence is 16 residues long. Between the trimmed V and J ends, which lost 4 bases and 4 bases, there was a span of 18 bases. The germline V gene encodes CDR1 SGHDT and CDR2 YYEEEE. The CDR3 region is CASSLVGGRSYNEQFF. The CDR3 coding sequence is TGTGCCAGCAGCCTGGTGGGTGGAAGGAGTTACAATGAGCAGTTCTTC.

This chain links TRBV30 with TRBJ2-1; TRBD2 matches at 14 bases. Trimming took 5 bases from V and 5 from J; bases not matched to a gene: 5. CDR1 is GTSNPN, CDR2 SVGIG, per germline (reference sequence). The CDR3 sequence is 15 residues long. The DNA for the CDR3 is TGTGCCTGGGGAAAGGGACTAGCGGGGGACAATGAGCAGTTCTTC. Protein: CAWGKGLAGDNEQFF. Full variable domain (remainder filled in from reference TRBV30 and TRBJ2-1): SQTIHQWPATLVQPVGSPLSLECTVEGTSNPNLYWYRQAAGRGLQLLFYSVGIGQISSEVPQNLSASRPQDRQFILSSKKLLLSDSGFYLCAWGKGLAGDNEQFFGPGTRLTVL.